This T cell receptor (beta chain) was sequenced during a study of prognosis after radiotherapy for stage I lung cancer. Genomic DNA yielded TCR beta CDR3, amplified by two-round multiplex PCR. Primers targeting each individual TRBV and TRBJ gene were applied in first-round PCR. From the multiplex PCR reads, TCRdb called clonotypes with MiXCR, one entry per CDR3 protein. The table has 30,000 to 40,000 distinct CDR3 sequences, 25% to 40% seen once. For this clonotype: A far bigger clonotype differs at one base, so this is likely a read error.

The CDR3 length is 12 residues. The germline V gene encodes CDR1 MRHNA and CDR2 SNTAGT. Deletions cut 6 bases from V and 4 bases from J, with 9 bases between. The chain combines TRBV6-4 with TRBJ1-2; D possibly corresponds to TRBD1 (5 bases). Here the sequenced sample was PBMCs, taken before or after stereotactic body radiation therapy (not recorded which). The TCR originated in a donor over 45 with non-small cell lung cancer. The CDR3 spells CASSRVSYGYTF. The CDR3 DNA is TGTGCCAGCAGCAGGGTTTCCTATGGCTACACCTTC.